This T cell receptor (beta chain) was profiled in a study of blood T cells in healthy people across ages. The germline V gene has CDR1 MNHEY and CDR2 SVGEGT. The CDR3 spans 12 residues. The V and J ends lost 6 bases and 10 bases respectively, with 16 bases between them. Study results and caveats: As naive T cell percentage varied, TCR beta diversity correlated strongly with it.

Regarding this clonotype: Its matching antigen is unknown.

Sample-barcoded 5' priming and a J-beta primer mix drove a second PCR of about 6 to 11 cycles. TCRdb reprocessed the 5' RACE reads with MiXCR, giving one entry per CDR3 protein. Of hundreds of thousands of distinct CDR3 sequences listed, roughly 45% are singletons. The genes are TRBV6-2 or TRBV6-3 and TRBJ2-7, with D possibly TRBD2 on 5 matching bases. Sequencing used blood. This receptor was identified in a woman aged 55 to 70 in good health. The CDR3 protein is CASRGMAEAQYF. The DNA for the CDR3 is TGTGCCAGCAGGGGGATGGCGGAGGCCCAGTACTTC.